The entry below describes one T cell receptor beta chain. This specimen comes from a study of T cell changes during pregnancy in multiple sclerosis. There are 13 residues in the CDR3. V was shortened by 4 bases and J by 0 bases, with 4 bases between the two germline ends. CDR1 and CDR2 from the germline V gene are MNHEY and SMNVEV (reference sequence). Libraries were prepared by immunoSEQ multiplex PCR; TCRdb keeps only in-frame clonotypes and omits some of them. This table has about 120,000 clones, 93% appearing once. This clonotype was sampled from a female donor with multiple sclerosis, enrolled in a pregnancy study. V usage is TRBV27 and J usage is TRBJ1-5, with D hard to call. This specimen was peripheral blood, taken before pregnancy. CDR3 amino acids: CASSSNSNQPQHF. DNA for the CDR3: TGTGCCAGCAGTTCTAATAGCAATCAGCCCCAGCATTTT.